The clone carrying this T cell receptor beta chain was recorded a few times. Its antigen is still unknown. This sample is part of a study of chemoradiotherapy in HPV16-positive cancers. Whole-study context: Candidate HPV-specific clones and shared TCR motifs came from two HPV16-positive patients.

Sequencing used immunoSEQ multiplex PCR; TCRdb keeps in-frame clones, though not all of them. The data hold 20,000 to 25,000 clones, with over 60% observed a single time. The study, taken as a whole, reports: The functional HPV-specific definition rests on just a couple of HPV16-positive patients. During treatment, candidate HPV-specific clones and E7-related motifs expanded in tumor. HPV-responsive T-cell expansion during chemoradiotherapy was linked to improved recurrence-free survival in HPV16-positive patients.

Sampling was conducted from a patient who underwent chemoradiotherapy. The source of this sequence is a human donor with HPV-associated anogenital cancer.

In DNA, the CDR3 is TGTGCCAGCAGTTCCCCAGCAATCGGATACACTGAAGCTTTCTTT. Translating it yields CASSSPAIGYTEAFF. The chain couples TRBV28 to TRBJ1-1; D gene uncertain. Trimming left V 4 bases short and J 3 bases short, with 15 bases between. This CDR3 comprises 15 residues. The germline V gene encodes CDR1 MDHEN and CDR2 SYDVKM. The whole variable domain, filled in from reference TRBV28 and TRBJ1-1, reads DVKVTQSSRYLVKRTGEKVFLECVQDMDHENMFWYRQDPGLGLRLIYFSYDVKMKEKGDIPEGYSVSREKKERFSLILESASTNQTSMYLCASSSPAIGYTEAFFGQGTRLTVV.